This T cell receptor (beta chain) originates from a study of shared clonotypes between healthy human individuals. Study as a whole: Plates per donor: three CD4 naive, three CD4 memory, two CD8 naive, one CD8 memory. General study findings and limits: Among the subsets, naive ones generally showed larger estimated richness than memory ones. Against clonotypes common to all four donors, non-shared ones had lower generation probabilities.

Each donor was a Caucasian adult residing in Nashville, Tennessee. For this clone: Its antigen is unknown.

CDR3 length equals 16 residues. Trimming stripped 3 bases from V and 2 bases from J, with 14 bases between. Germline CDR1 reads SGHTS; CDR2 reads YDEGEE. TCRdb's table, derived via immunoSEQ multiplex PCR, lists solely in-frame clones and lacks some. The sample has millions of clones, roughly 96% seen once; the top ten hold 0.13%. V and J are TRBV5-8 and TRBJ2-2; tentatively, D is TRBD1 (5 bases). Material: naive CD4+ T cells sorted from blood. Subset specified: CD45RA+ positively selected. The clonotype comes from a man in his late teens or twenties in good health. The CDR3 protein is CASSSPRTINTGELFF. In DNA form, the CDR3 reads TGTGCCAGCAGCTCCCCCCGGACAATAAACACCGGGGAGCTGTTTTTT. Drawing the rest from reference TRBV5-8 and TRBJ2-2, the complete variable domain is EAGVTQSPTHLIKTRGQQATLRCSPISGHTSVYWYQQALGLGLQFLLWYDEGEERNRGNFPPRFSGRQFPNYSSELNVNALELEDSALYLCASSSPRTINTGELFFGEGSRLTVL.